This TCR beta chain was profiled in a study of CD8 T cells in ankylosing spondylitis. This clonotype turned up a few times. At one of its ends the junction is not consistent with the germline gene, which may arise from a read error. TCRdb recomputed calls from the 5' RACE reads with MiXCR, one row per CDR3 protein. The table shows about 69,000 distinct CDR3 sequences, with approximately 5% occurring only once. CDR3 length equals 17 residues. Per germline, CDR1 DFQATT and CDR2 SNEGSKA (reference sequence). The sequence derives from a male donor with ankylosing spondylitis or in good health (not recorded which). Sequencing used blood, either unsorted or a sorted T cell fraction (not recorded which). The genes are TRBV20-1 and TRBJ2-7; TRBD2 is a possible D gene (5 bases). CDR3 in DNA: TGCTGTGCTAGAGATGGAGAATTGAGGGCCTCCTCCTACGAGCAGTACTTC. This translates into CCARDGELRASSYEQYF.